This T cell receptor beta chain was recorded in a study of T cells in Graves' hyperthyroidism and ophthalmopathy. Study results and caveats: The blood repertoire included most of the expanded thyroid clonotypes above 0.001.

TCR beta CDR3 regions were amplified from RNA transcripts. HTBI primers were used for first-round RT-PCR of the TCR CDR3. TCRdb itself ran the multiplex PCR reads through MiXCR, one entry per CDR3 protein. The profile covers 300,000 to 450,000 distinct CDR3 sequences, with about 15% appearing a single time and approximately 11% taken by the ten largest. Uncontrolled infection, other autoimmune disease, pregnancy or lactation led to exclusion. This clonotype was seen at least ten times. Its antigen is unidentified. The sample comprised blood. The clonotype comes from a woman aged 55 to 70 with Graves' hyperthyroidism.

Here the CDR3 reads CATSDGQGDGYTF. CDR3 coding DNA: TGTGCCACCAGTGATGGGCAGGGAGATGGCTACACCTTC. The genes are TRBV24-1 and TRBJ1-2, with a weak D call TRBD1 (5 bases). In germline, CDR1 is KGHDR, CDR2 SFDVKD. The CDR3 totals 13 residues. V lost 3 bases and J lost 6, with 10 bases in between.